The rows below give T cell receptor beta chains drawn from one sample of a study of T-cell reconstitution after alpha-beta-depleted transplantation in children. TCRdb reprocessed the PCR reads with MiXCR, giving one entry per CDR3 protein. This sample yields some 75,000 distinct CDR3 sequences, of which just under 7.5% are seen a single time; less than 3% belongs to the top ten. Sample: PBMCs from the stem cell graft donor, taken from the stem cell graft. All receptors derive from a human donor who donated a stem cell graft to a child with acute lymphoblastic leukemia. Both conserved end residues are part of each CDR3. A D gene is named only where the DNA matches it firmly. Clone size, where shown, is once, few, many, or a class for clones that have expanded.

v_call: TRBV6-2/TRBV6-3; j_call: TRBJ2-6; d_call: -; clone_size: many; cdr3_aa: CASSPGPLPGANVLTF; cdr3_nt: TGTGCCAGCAGCCCTGGACCCCTTCCTGGGGCCAACGTCCTGACTTTC
v_call: TRBV6-1; j_call: TRBJ1-4; d_call: -; clone_size: many; cdr3_aa: CASKGATNEKLFF; cdr3_nt: TGTGCCAGCAAAGGTGCAACTAATGAAAAACTGTTTTTT
v_call: TRBV7-9; j_call: TRBJ2-6; d_call: -; clone_size: -; cdr3_aa: CASRISGANVLTF; cdr3_nt: TGTGCCAGCAGGATCTCTGGGGCCAACGTCCTGACTTTC
v_call: TRBV3-1; j_call: TRBJ2-7; d_call: -; clone_size: many; cdr3_aa: CASSLLGAEQYF; cdr3_nt: TGTGCCAGCAGCCTGCTGGGAGCCGAGCAGTACTTC
v_call: TRBV4-1; j_call: TRBJ1-1; d_call: TRBD1; clone_size: -; cdr3_aa: CASSRRQGDTEAFF; cdr3_nt: TGCGCCAGCAGCCGACGACAGGGTGACACTGAAGCTTTCTTT
v_call: TRBV7-2; j_call: TRBJ2-7; d_call: -; clone_size: many; cdr3_aa: CASSFPQGSFEQYF; cdr3_nt: TGTGCCAGCAGCTTCCCTCAGGGCTCCTTCGAGCAGTACTTC
v_call: TRBV27; j_call: TRBJ1-5; d_call: TRBD1; clone_size: many; cdr3_aa: CASRRQGAGQPQHF; cdr3_nt: TGTGCCAGCAGGCGACAGGGGGCTGGTCAGCCCCAGCATTTT
v_call: TRBV12-3/TRBV12-4; j_call: TRBJ2-1; d_call: -; clone_size: once; cdr3_aa: CASSESGLEQFF; cdr3_nt: TGTGCCAGCAGTGAATCGGGTCTTGAGCAGTTCTTC
v_call: TRBV18; j_call: TRBJ2-5; d_call: -; clone_size: many; cdr3_aa: CASSPPDGGRRSGGQYF; cdr3_nt: TGTGCCAGCTCACCACCAGACGGAGGCCGCCGATCAGGTGGCCAGTACTTC
v_call: TRBV12-3/TRBV12-4; j_call: TRBJ1-1; d_call: -; clone_size: many; cdr3_aa: CASSSDSNNERTEAFF; cdr3_nt: TGTGCCAGCAGTTCGGACTCAAACAACGAGCGCACTGAAGCTTTCTTT
v_call: TRBV19; j_call: TRBJ1-5; d_call: -; clone_size: many; cdr3_aa: CASRSYGQTANQPQHF; cdr3_nt: TGTGCCAGTAGATCCTATGGACAGACAGCCAATCAGCCCCAGCATTTT
v_call: TRBV28; j_call: TRBJ2-5; d_call: -; clone_size: many; cdr3_aa: CASSPRTGGAGQETQYF; cdr3_nt: TGTGCCAGCAGTCCCCGGACGGGGGGCGCCGGGCAAGAGACCCAGTACTTC
v_call: TRBV6-6; j_call: TRBJ2-1; d_call: -; clone_size: many; cdr3_aa: CASSSEMGRNEQFF; cdr3_nt: TGTGCCAGCAGTTCAGAAATGGGTAGAAATGAGCAGTTCTTC
v_call: TRBV29-1; j_call: TRBJ1-1; d_call: TRBD1; clone_size: -; cdr3_aa: CSVTGQANTEAFF; cdr3_nt: TGCAGCGTGACCGGACAGGCGAACACTGAAGCTTTCTTT
v_call: TRBV24-1; j_call: TRBJ1-1; d_call: -; clone_size: many; cdr3_aa: CATSDFQEQGNTEAFF; cdr3_nt: TGTGCCACCAGTGATTTCCAGGAGCAGGGAAACACTGAAGCTTTCTTT
v_call: TRBV20-1; j_call: TRBJ2-4; d_call: -; clone_size: few; cdr3_aa: CSARVPLAKNIQYF; cdr3_nt: TGCAGTGCTAGAGTTCCACTAGCCAAAAACATTCAGTACTTC
v_call: TRBV20-1; j_call: TRBJ1-6; d_call: -; clone_size: many; cdr3_aa: CSAREGGRVPPLHF; cdr3_nt: TGCAGTGCTAGAGAGGGGGGAAGGGTCCCACCCCTCCACTTT
v_call: TRBV12-3/TRBV12-4; j_call: TRBJ2-6; d_call: -; clone_size: many; cdr3_aa: CASSPLPRTQLRSGANVLTF; cdr3_nt: TGTGCCAGCAGTCCGCTACCGAGGACACAACTCCGATCTGGGGCCAACGTCCTGACTTTC
v_call: TRBV4-3; j_call: TRBJ1-1; d_call: TRBD1; clone_size: many; cdr3_aa: CASSQDGRGHTEAFF; cdr3_nt: TGCGCCAGCAGCCAAGACGGCAGGGGGCACACTGAAGCTTTCTTT
v_call: TRBV2; j_call: TRBJ1-4; d_call: TRBD1; clone_size: many; cdr3_aa: CASSPNTGVGEKLFF; cdr3_nt: TGTGCCAGCAGCCCCAATACAGGGGTAGGGGAAAAACTGTTTTTT
v_call: TRBV14; j_call: TRBJ1-1; d_call: TRBD1; clone_size: few; cdr3_aa: CASSASGGGYMNTEAFF; cdr3_nt: TGTGCCAGCAGCGCCTCAGGGGGCGGTTACATGAACACTGAAGCTTTCTTT
v_call: TRBV28; j_call: TRBJ1-1; d_call: -; clone_size: many; cdr3_aa: CASSFPSDGGAEAFF; cdr3_nt: TGTGCCAGCAGTTTCCCATCCGACGGTGGCGCTGAAGCTTTCTTT
v_call: TRBV12-3/TRBV12-4; j_call: TRBJ1-1; d_call: -; clone_size: many; cdr3_aa: CASTVNGGALDTEAFF; cdr3_nt: TGTGCCAGCACCGTCAACGGAGGGGCGCTAGATACTGAAGCTTTCTTT
v_call: TRBV3-1; j_call: TRBJ2-7; d_call: -; clone_size: few; cdr3_aa: CASSPRRGRDLSYEQYF; cdr3_nt: TGTGCCAGCAGCCCGCGGAGGGGGCGGGACCTCTCCTACGAGCAGTACTTC
v_call: TRBV20-1; j_call: TRBJ1-1; d_call: TRBD1; clone_size: many; cdr3_aa: CSAEGASMNTEAFF; cdr3_nt: TGCAGTGCCGAGGGGGCTAGCATGAACACTGAAGCTTTCTTT
v_call: TRBV10-3; j_call: TRBJ1-5; d_call: TRBD1; clone_size: many; cdr3_aa: CAISDPGTGSVQPQHF; cdr3_nt: TGTGCCATCAGTGACCCCGGGACAGGGTCGGTGCAGCCCCAGCATTTT
v_call: TRBV7-9; j_call: TRBJ2-1; d_call: -; clone_size: many; cdr3_aa: CASTSPERRFYNEQFF; cdr3_nt: TGTGCCAGCACCTCTCCCGAGCGGCGATTTTACAATGAGCAGTTCTTC
v_call: TRBV20-1; j_call: TRBJ1-5; d_call: TRBD1; clone_size: many; cdr3_aa: CSAQETGAIIRNQPQRF; cdr3_nt: TGCAGTGCCCAGGAGACAGGGGCAATTATTCGCAATCAGCCCCAGCGTTTT
v_call: TRBV27; j_call: TRBJ1-6; d_call: -; clone_size: -; cdr3_aa: CASSGGHGYNSPLHF; cdr3_nt: TGTGCCAGCAGTGGGGGTCATGGGTATAATTCACCCCTCCACTTT
v_call: TRBV5-1; j_call: TRBJ1-2; d_call: TRBD1; clone_size: many; cdr3_aa: CASSSTVTGSGYTF; cdr3_nt: TGCGCCAGCAGCTCCACTGTGACAGGGTCAGGCTACACCTTC
v_call: TRBV2; j_call: TRBJ1-5; d_call: -; clone_size: -; cdr3_aa: CASSGGGASNQPQHF; cdr3_nt: TGTGCCAGCAGTGGGGGGGGGGCAAGCAATCAGCCCCAGCATTTT
v_call: TRBV12-3/TRBV12-4; j_call: TRBJ1-1; d_call: TRBD1; clone_size: many; cdr3_aa: CASKSGGAEAFF; cdr3_nt: TGTGCCAGCAAATCAGGGGGAGCTGAAGCTTTCTTT
v_call: TRBV3-1; j_call: TRBJ1-6; d_call: -; clone_size: many; cdr3_aa: CASSPDRANSPLHF; cdr3_nt: TGTGCCAGCAGTCCCGACAGAGCTAATTCACCCCTCCACTTT
v_call: TRBV28; j_call: TRBJ2-1; d_call: -; clone_size: few; cdr3_aa: CASSLKGHQQFF; cdr3_nt: TGTGCCAGCAGTTTAAAGGGACATCAGCAGTTCTTC